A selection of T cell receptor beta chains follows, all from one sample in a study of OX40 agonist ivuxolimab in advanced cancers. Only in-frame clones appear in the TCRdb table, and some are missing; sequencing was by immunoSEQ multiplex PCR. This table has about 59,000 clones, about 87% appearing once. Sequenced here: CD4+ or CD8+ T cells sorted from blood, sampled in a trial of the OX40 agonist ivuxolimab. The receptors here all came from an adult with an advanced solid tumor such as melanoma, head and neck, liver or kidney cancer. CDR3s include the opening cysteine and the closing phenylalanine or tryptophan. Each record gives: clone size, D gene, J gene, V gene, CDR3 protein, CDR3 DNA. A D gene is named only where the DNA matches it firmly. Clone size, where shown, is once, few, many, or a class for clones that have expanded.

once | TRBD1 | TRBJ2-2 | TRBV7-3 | CASSPQGAPGELFF | TGTGCCAGCAGCCCCCAGGGGGCGCCCGGGGAGCTGTTTTTT
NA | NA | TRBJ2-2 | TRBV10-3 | CATTSPPGELFF | TGTGCCACCACGAGTCCTCCGGGGGAGCTGTTTTTT
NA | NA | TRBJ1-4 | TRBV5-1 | CASSPFVSENEKLFF | TGCGCCAGCAGCCCATTCGTGTCGGAAAATGAAAAACTGTTTTTT
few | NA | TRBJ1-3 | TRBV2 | CASSEMTLGNTIYF | TGTGCCAGCAGTGAAATGACGCTTGGAAACACCATATATTTT
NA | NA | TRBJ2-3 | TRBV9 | CASSGEGMRTDTQYF | TGTGCCAGCAGCGGTGAGGGGATGCGCACAGATACGCAGTATTTT
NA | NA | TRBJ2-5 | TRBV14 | CASSQDQARETQYF | TGTGCCAGCAGCCAAGATCAGGCCCGAGAGACCCAGTACTTC
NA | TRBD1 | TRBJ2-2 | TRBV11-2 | CASSQQAGQGASAGELFF | TGTGCCAGCAGCCAACAGGCAGGACAGGGGGCGTCGGCCGGGGAGCTGTTTTTT
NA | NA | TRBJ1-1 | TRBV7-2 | CASSFTMSQGNTEAFF | TGTGCCAGCAGCTTTACAATGTCTCAGGGGAACACTGAAGCTTTCTTT
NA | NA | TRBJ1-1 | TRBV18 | CASSPGQLNTEAFF | TGTGCCAGCTCACCCGGACAGCTAAACACTGAAGCTTTCTTT
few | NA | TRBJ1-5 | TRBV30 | CAWSVPNQPQHF | TGTGCCTGGAGTGTACCAAATCAGCCCCAGCATTTT
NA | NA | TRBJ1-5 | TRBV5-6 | CASSLVGSNQPQHF | TGTGCCAGCAGCTTGGTGGGTAGCAATCAGCCCCAGCATTTT
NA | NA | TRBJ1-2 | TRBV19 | CASSLQGEGYTF | TGTGCCAGTAGTCTCCAAGGGGAGGGCTACACCTTC
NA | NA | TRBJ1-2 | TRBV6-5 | CASSSPGGGGNGYTF | TGTGCCAGCAGTTCACCCGGGGGAGGAGGTAATGGCTACACCTTC
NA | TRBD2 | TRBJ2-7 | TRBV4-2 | CASSHMASGNFLEQYF | TGTGCCAGCAGCCATATGGCTAGCGGGAATTTCCTCGAGCAGTACTTC
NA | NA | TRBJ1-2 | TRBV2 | CASSAGNNYGYTF | TGTGCCAGCAGTGCCGGGAATAACTATGGCTACACCTTC
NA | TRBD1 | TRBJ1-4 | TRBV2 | CASSFDRGNEKLFF | TGTGCCAGCAGTTTTGACAGGGGGAATGAAAAACTGTTTTTT
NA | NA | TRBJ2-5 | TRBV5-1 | CASSSSPGAAQETQYF | TGCGCCAGCAGCTCGTCCCCGGGGGCGGCTCAGGAGACCCAGTACTTC
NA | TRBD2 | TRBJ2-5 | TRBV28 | CASRTGTSEETQYF | TGTGCCAGCAGAACCGGGACTAGCGAGGAGACCCAGTACTTC
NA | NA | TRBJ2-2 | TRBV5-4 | CASSLGWGNTGELFF | TGTGCCAGCAGCTTGGGTTGGGGGAACACCGGGGAGCTGTTTTTT
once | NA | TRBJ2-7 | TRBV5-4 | CASSPYPSSYEQYF | TGTGCCAGCAGCCCCTACCCGAGCTCCTACGAGCAGTACTTC
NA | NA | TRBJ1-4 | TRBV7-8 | CASWGGLFGKLFF | TGTGCCAGCTGGGGGGGCCTTTTCGGAAAACTGTTTTTT
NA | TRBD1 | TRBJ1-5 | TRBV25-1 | CASSGTGDQPQHF | TGTGCCAGCAGTGGGACAGGGGATCAGCCCCAGCATTTT
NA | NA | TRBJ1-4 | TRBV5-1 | CASSLQGEKLFF | TGCGCCAGCAGCTTGCAGGGTGAAAAACTGTTTTTT
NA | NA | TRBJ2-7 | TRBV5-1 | CASSLGMGLGEQYF | TGCGCCAGCAGCTTGGGGATGGGGCTCGGCGAGCAGTACTTC
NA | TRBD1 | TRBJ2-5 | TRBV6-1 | CASSAQGVETQYF | TGTGCCAGCAGCGCTCAGGGGGTAGAGACCCAGTACTTC
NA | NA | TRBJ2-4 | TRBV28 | CASRIPGKFGDIQYF | TGTGCCAGCAGGATCCCCGGGAAATTTGGCGACATTCAGTACTTC
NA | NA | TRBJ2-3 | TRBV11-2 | CASSPLSLGADTQYF | TGTGCCAGCAGCCCATTGTCCCTGGGTGCAGATACGCAGTATTTT
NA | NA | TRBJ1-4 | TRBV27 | CASSASGGGEKLFF | TGTGCCAGCAGTGCCTCAGGAGGAGGGGAAAAACTGTTTTTT
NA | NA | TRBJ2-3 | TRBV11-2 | CASTRVRDTQYF | TGTGCCAGCACCCGAGTTAGAGATACGCAGTATTTT
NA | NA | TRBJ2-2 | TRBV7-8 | CAVHSGQKNTGELFF | TGTGCCGTCCACTCGGGGCAAAAGAACACCGGGGAGCTGTTTTTT
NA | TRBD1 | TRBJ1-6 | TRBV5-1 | CASSVGTGVSPLHF | TGCGCCAGCAGCGTCGGGACAGGGGTTTCACCCCTCCACTTT
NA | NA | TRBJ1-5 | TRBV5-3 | CARSLLLGAYSNQPQHF | TGTGCCAGAAGCCTACTGTTAGGGGCTTATAGCAATCAGCCCCAGCATTTT